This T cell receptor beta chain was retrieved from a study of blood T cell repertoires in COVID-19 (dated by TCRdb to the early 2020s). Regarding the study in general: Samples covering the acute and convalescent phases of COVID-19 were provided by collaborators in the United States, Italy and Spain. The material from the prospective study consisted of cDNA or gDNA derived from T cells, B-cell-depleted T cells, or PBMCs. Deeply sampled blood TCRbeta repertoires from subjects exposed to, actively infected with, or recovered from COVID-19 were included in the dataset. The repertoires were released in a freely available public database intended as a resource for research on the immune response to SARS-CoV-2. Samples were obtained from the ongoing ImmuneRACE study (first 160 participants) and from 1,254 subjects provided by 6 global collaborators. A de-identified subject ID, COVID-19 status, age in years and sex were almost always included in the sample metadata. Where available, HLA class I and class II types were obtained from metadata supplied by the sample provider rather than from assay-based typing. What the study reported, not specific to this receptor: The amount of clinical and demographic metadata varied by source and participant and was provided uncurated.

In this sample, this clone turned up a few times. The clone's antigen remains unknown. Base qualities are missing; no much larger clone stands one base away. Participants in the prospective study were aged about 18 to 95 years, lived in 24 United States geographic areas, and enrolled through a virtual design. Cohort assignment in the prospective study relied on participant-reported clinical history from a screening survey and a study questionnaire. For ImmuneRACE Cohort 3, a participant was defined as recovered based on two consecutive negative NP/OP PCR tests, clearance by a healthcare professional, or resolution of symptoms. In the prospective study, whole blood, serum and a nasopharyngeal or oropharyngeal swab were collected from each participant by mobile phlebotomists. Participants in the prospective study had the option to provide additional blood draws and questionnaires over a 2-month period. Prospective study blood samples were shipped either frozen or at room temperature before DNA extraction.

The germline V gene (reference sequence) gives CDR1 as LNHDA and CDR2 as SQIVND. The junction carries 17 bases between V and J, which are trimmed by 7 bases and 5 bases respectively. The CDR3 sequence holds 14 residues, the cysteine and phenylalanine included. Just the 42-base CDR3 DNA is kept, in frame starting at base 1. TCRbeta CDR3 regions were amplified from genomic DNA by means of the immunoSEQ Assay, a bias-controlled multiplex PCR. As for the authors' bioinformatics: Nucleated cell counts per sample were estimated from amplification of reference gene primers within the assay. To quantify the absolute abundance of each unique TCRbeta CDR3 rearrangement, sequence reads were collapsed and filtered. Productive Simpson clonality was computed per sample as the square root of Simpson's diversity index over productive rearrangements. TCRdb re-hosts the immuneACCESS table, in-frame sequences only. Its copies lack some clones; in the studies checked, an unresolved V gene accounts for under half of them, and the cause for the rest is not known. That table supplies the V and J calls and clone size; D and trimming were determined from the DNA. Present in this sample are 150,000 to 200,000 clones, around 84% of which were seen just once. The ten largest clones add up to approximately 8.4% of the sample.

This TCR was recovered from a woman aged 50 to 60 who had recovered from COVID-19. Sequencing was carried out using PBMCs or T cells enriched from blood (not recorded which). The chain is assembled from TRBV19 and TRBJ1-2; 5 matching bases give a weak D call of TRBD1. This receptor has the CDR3 CASIGRERGYGYTF. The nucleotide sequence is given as TGTGCCAGTATCGGCAGGGAAAGGGGATATGGCTACACCTTC.